This TCR beta chain is from a study of T cells in women clearing cervical HPV infection. Overall study: Blood came at first lesion visit for cases, post-clearance for controls. Study-wide points: TRBV6-7 abundance was lower in cases than controls (0.11% versus 0.16%).

All participants had a single incident cervical HPV16 infection, and prevalent HPV16 infections were excluded. The germline gives CDR1 SEHNR, CDR2 FQNEAQ (reference sequence). V gave up 5 bases and J gave up 6 bases, with 7 bases separating them. The CDR3 contains 11 residues. Generated by immunoSEQ multiplex PCR, the TCRdb table keeps only in-frame clones and is missing some. The sample data list over 30,000 clones. Points on this clone: Its cognate antigen is unknown. Read data end 3 residues before the CDR3 end; the end is taken from the germline J gene.

The clonotype comes from a woman aged 18-70 years with a cervical HPV16 infection that either progressed to CIN3+ or cleared (not recorded which). This chain uses TRBV7-9 with TRBJ1-1; D is ambiguous. Sequenced input: blood buffy coat. The CDR3 loop reads CASSLQSEAFF. The sequenced CDR3 bases are TGTGCCAGCAGCCTGCAGTCTGAA.